This T cell receptor (beta chain) originates from a study of technical replicates of blood from a few donors. TCRdb's copy holds only in-frame clones and misses some; the assay was immunoSEQ multiplex PCR. The data show over 30,000 clones, approximately 92% seen once. This CDR3 is 10 amino acids long. Between the trimmed V and J ends, which lost 6 bases and 7 bases, there was a span of 4 bases. Germline-derived CDR1 and CDR2 are MNHNS and SASEGT. Material for sequencing was PBMCs. The rearrangement links TRBV6-1 to TRBJ1-5, with D unclear. This TCR was recovered from a human donor in good health. Some clones in this sample may be carry-over from other donors' samples. The CDR3 coding sequence is TGTGCCAGCAGCCAGCAGCCCCAGCATTTT. Protein product: CASSQQPQHF.